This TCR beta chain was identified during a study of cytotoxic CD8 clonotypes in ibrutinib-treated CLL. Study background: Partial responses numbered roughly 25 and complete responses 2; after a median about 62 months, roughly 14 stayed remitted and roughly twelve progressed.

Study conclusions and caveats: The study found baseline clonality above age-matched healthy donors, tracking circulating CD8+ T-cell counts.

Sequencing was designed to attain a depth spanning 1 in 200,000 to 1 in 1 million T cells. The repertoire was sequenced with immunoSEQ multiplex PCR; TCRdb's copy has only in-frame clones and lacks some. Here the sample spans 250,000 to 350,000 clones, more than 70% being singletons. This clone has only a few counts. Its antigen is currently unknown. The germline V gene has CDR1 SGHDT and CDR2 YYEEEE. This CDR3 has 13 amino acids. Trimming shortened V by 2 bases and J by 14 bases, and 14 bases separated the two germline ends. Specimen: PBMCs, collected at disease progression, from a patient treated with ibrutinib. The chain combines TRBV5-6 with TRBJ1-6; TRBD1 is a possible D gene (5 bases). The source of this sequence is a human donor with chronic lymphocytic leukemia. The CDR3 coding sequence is TGTGCCAGCAGCTTACAGGAGCCCCGCGCCCTCCACTTT. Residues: CASSLQEPRALHF.